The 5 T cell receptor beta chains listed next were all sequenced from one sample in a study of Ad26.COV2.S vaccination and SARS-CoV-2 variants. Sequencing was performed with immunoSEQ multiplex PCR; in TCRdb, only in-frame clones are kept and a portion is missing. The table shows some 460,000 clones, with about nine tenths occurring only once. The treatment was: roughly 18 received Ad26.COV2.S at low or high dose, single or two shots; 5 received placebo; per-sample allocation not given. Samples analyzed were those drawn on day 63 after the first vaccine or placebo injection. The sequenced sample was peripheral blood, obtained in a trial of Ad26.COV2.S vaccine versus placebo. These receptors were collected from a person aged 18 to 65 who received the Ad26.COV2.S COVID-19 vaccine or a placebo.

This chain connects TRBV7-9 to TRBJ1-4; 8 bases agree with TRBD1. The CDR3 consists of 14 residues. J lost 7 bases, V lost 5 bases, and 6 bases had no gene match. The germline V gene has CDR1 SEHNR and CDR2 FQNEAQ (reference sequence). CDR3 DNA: TGTGCCAGCAGCACCACAGGGGGGTTTGAAAAACTGTTTTTT. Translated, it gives CASSTTGGFEKLFF.

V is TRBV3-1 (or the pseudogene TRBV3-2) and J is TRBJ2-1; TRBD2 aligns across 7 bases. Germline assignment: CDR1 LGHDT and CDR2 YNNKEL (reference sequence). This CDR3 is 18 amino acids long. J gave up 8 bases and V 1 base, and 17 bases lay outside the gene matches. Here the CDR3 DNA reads TGTGCCAGCAGCCAAGCCCTCTTAGCGGGCTCTCTTCGGGATGAGCAGTTCTTC. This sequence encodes CASSQALLAGSLRDEQFF.

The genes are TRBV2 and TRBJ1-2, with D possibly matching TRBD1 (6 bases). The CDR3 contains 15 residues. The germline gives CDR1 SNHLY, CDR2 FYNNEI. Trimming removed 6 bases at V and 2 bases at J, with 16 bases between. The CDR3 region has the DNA TGTGCCAGCAGAGGACAAACAGGGACCAACTATGGCTACACCTTC. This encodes CASRGQTGTNYGYTF. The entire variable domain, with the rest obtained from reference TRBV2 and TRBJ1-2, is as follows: EPEVTQTPSHQVTQMGQEVILRCVPISNHLYFYWYRQILGQKVEFLVSFYNNEISEKSEIFDDQFSVERPDGSNFTLKIRSTKLEDSAMYFCASRGQTGTNYGYTFGSGTRLTVV.

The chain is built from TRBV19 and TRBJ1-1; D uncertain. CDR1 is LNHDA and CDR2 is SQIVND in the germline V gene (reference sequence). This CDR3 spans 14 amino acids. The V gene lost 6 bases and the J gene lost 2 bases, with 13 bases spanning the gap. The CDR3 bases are TGTGCCAGTAGCCCGGGCCCGGCAAACACTGAAGCTTTCTTT. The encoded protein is CASSPGPANTEAFF. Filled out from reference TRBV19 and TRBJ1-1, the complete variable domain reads DGGITQSPKYLFRKEGQNVTLSCEQNLNHDAMYWYRQDPGQGLRLIYYSQIVNDFQKGDIAEGYSVSREKKESFPLTVTSAQKNPTAFYLCASSPGPANTEAFFGQGTRLTVV.

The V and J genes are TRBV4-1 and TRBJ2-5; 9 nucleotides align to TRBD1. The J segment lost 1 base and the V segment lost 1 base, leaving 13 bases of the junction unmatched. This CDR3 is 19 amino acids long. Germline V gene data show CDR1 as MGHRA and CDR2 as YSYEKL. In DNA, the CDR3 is TGCGCCAGCAGCCAAGGGAGGACAGGGGCGATCTTTGCCCAAGAGACCCAGTACTTC. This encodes CASSQGRTGAIFAQETQYF.